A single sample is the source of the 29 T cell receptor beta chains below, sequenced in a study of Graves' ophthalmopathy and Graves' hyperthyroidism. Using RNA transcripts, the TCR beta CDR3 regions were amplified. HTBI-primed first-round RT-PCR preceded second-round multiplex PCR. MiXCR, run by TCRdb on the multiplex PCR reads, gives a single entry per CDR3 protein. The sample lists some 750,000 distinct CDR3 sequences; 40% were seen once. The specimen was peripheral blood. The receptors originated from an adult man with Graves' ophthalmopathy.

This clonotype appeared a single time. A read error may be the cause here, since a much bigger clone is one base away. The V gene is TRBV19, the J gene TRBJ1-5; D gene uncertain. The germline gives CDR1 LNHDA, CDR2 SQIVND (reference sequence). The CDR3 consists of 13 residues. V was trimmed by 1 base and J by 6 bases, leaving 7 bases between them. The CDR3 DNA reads TGTGCCAGTAGTATAGGGGAGGGTCAGCCCCAGCATTTT. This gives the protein CASSIGEGQPQHF.

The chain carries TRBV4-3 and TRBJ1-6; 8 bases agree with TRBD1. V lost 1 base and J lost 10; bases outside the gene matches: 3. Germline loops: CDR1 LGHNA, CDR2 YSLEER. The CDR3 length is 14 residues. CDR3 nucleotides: TGCGCCAGCAGCCAAGGACAGGGGTGGTCACCCCTCCACTTT. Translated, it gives CASSQGQGWSPLHF.

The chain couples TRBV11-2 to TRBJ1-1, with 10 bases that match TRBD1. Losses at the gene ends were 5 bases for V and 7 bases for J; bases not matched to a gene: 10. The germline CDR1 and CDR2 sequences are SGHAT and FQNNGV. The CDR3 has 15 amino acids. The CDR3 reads CASSQDAGQGVEAFF. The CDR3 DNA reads TGTGCCAGCAGCCAAGATGCCGGACAGGGGGTTGAAGCTTTCTTT.

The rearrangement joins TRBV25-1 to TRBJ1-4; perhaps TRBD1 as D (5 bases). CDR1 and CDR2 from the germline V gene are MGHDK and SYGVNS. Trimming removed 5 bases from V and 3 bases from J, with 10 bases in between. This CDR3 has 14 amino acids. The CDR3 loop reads CASSRRGANEKLFF. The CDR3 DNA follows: TGTGCCAGCAGTAGGCGGGGGGCTAATGAAAAACTGTTTTTT.

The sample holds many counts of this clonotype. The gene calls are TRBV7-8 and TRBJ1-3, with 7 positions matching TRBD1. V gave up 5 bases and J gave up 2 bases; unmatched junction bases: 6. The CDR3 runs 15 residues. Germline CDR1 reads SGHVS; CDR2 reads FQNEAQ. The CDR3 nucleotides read TGTGCCAGCAGCGTAGAGGGGGCGCCTGGAAACACCATATATTTT. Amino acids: CASSVEGAPGNTIYF.

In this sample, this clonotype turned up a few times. CDR3 region: CASSFGTSGEQYF. The CDR3 DNA follows: TGTGCCAGCAGTTTTGGGACCTCGGGCGAGCAGTACTTC. The chain recombines TRBV12-3 or TRBV12-4 with TRBJ2-7; D tentatively reads TRBD1 or TRBD2 (5 bases each). This CDR3 region has 13 residues. V was cut by 3 bases and J by 6 bases, with 12 bases left in between.

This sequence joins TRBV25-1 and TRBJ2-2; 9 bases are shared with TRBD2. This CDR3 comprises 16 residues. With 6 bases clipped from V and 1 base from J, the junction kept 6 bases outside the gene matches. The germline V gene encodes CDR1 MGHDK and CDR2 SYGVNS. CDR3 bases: TGTGCCAGCAGCTTAGCGGGGGCGGTGAACACCGGGGAGCTGTTTTTT. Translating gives CASSLAGAVNTGELFF.

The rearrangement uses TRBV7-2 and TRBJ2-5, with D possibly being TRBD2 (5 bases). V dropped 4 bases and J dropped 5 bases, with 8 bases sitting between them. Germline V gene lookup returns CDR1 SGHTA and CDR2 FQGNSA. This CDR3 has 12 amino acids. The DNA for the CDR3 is TGTGCCAGCAGCTCGGGATTCGAGACCCAGTACTTC. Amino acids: CASSSGFETQYF. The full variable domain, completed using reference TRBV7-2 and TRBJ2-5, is GAGVSQSPSNKVTEKGKDVELRCDPISGHTALYWYRQSLGQGLEFLIYFQGNSAPDKSGLPSDRFSAERTGGSVSTLTIQRTQQEDSAVYLCASSSGFETQYFGPGTRLLVL.

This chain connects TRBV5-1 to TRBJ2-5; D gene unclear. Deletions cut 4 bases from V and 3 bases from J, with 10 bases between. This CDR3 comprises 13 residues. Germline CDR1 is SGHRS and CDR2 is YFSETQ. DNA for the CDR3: TGCGCCAGCAGCCCCGCACCAAAAGAGACCCAGTACTTC. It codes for CASSPAPKETQYF.

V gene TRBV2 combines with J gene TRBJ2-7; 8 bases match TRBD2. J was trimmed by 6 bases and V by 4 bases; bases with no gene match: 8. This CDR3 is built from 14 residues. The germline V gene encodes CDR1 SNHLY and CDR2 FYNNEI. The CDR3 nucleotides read TGTGCCAGCAGTGCCGGGGGGGCGCGGGGCGAGCAGTACTTC. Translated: CASSAGGARGEQYF.

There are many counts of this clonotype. The CDR3 loop reads CSVVPSGTADTQYF. In DNA, the CDR3 is TGCAGCGTTGTCCCCAGCGGGACTGCAGATACGCAGTATTTT. The chain has TRBV29-1 and TRBJ2-3; TRBD2 matches at 7 bases. This CDR3 is built from 14 residues. In germline, CDR1 is SQVTM, CDR2 ANQGSEA. After removal of 4 bases from V and 4 bases from J, the junction contained 8 bases not matched to a gene.

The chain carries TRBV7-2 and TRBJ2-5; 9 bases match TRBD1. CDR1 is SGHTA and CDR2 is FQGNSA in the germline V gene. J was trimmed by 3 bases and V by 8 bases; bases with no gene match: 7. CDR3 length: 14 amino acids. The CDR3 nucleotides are TGTGCCAGCTCACCGTGGGACAGGGAAGAGACCCAGTACTTC. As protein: CASSPWDREETQYF.

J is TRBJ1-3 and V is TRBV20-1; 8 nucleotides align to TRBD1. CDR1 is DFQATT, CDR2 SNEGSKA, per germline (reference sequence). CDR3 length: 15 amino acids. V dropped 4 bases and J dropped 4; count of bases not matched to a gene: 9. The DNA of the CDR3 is TGCAGTGCTACCGAGGTGGCAGGGGGCGGAAACACCATATATTTT. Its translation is CSATEVAGGGNTIYF.

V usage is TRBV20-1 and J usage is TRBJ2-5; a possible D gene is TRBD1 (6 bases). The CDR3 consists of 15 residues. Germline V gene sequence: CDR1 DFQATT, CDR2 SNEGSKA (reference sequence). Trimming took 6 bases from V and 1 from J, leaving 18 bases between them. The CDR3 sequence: CSATGKGHFQETQYF. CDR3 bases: TGCAGTGCCACCGGAAAGGGACACTTCCAAGAGACCCAGTACTTC.

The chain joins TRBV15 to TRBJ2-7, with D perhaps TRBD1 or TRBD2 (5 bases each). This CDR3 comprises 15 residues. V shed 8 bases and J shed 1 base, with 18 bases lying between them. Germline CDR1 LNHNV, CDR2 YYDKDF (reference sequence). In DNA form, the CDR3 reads TGTGCCACCGATCCCGGGACGCGACTATCCTACGAGCAGTACTTC. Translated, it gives CATDPGTRLSYEQYF.

The CDR3 DNA reads TGTGCCAGCAGCCAAGCGGGGCGCGGGACCCAGTACTTC. Its protein is CASSQAGRGTQYF. The gene calls are TRBV14 and TRBJ2-5; D tentatively reads TRBD1 or TRBD2 (5 bases each). This CDR3 contains 13 residues. The germline V gene encodes CDR1 SGHDN and CDR2 FVKESK. Between the trimmed V and J ends, which lost 1 base and 7 bases, there was a span of 10 bases.

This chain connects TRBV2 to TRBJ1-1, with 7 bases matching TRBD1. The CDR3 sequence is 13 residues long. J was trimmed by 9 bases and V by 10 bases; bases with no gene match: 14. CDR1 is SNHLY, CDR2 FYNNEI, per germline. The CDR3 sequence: CAIDTGTAPKAFF. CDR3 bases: TGTGCCATCGATACCGGGACAGCACCCAAAGCTTTCTTT.

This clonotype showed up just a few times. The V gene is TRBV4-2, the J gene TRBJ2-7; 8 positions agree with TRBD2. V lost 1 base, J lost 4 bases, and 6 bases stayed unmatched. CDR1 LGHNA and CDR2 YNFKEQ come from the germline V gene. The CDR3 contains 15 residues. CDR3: CASSQVGGALYEQYF. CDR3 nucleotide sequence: TGTGCCAGCAGCCAAGTCGGGGGGGCTCTTTACGAGCAGTACTTC.

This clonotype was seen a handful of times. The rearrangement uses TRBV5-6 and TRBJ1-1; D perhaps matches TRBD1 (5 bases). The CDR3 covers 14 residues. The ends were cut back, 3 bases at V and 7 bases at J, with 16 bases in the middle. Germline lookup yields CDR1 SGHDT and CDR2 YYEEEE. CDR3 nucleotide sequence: TGTGCCAGCAGCTGGGGGGTAGGCGATAATGAAGCTTTCTTT. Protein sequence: CASSWGVGDNEAFF.

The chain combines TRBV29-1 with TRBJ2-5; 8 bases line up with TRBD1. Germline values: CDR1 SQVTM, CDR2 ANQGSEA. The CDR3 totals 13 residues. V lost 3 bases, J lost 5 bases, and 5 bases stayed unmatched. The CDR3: CSVDRRDRETQYF. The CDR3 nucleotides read TGCAGCGTTGATCGCCGGGACAGGGAGACCCAGTACTTC.

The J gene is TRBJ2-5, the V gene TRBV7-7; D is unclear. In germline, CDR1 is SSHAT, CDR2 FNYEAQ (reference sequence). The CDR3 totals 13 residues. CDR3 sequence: CVSSFQDQETQYF. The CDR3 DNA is TGTGTTAGCAGCTTCCAAGACCAAGAGACCCAGTACTTC.

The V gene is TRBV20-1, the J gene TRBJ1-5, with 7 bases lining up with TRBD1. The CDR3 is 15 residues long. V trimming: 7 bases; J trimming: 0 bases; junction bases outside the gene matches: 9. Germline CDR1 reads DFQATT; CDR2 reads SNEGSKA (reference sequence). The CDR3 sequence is CSGAGTAYSNQPQHF. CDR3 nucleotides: TGCAGTGGCGCCGGGACAGCATATAGCAATCAGCCCCAGCATTTT.

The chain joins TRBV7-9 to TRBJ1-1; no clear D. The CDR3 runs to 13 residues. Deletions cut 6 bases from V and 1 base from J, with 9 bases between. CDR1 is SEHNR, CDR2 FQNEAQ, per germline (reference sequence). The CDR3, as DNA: TGTGCCAGCAGGCACTTCGGGAACACTGAAGCTTTCTTT. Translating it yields CASRHFGNTEAFF.

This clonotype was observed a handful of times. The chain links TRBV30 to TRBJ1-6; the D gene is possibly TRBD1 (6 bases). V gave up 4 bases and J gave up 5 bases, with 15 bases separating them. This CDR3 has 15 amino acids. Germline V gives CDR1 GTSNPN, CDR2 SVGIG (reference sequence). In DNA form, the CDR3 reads TGTGCCTGGAAAACAGGGTATAATGATAATTCACCCCTCCACTTT. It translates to CAWKTGYNDNSPLHF.

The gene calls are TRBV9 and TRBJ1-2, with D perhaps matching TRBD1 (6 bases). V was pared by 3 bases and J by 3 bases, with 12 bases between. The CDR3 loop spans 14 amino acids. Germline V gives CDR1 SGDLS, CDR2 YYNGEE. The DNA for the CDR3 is TGTGCCAGCAGCGACCGACAGGCGGACTATGGCTACACCTTC. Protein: CASSDRQADYGYTF.

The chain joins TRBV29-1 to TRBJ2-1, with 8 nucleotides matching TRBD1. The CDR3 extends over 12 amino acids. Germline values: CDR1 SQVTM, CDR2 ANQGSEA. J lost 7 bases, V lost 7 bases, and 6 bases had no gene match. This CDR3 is CSAPDRGNEQFF. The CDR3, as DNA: TGCAGCGCCCCCGACAGGGGAAATGAGCAGTTCTTC.

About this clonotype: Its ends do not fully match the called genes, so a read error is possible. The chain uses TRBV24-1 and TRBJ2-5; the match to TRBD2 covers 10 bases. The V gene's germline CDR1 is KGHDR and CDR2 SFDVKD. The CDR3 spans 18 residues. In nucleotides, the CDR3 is TGTGCCAGCAGTTACCGATCGGGCCTAGCGGGAGATCAAGAGACCCAGTACTTC. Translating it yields CASSYRSGLAGDQETQYF.

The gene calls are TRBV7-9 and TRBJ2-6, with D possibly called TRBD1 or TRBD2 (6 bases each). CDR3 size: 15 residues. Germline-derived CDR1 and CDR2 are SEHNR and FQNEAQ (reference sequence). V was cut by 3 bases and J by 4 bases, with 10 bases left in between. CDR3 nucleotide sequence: TGTGCCAGCAGCTTGAGGGGGGTCGGGGCCAACGTCCTGACTTTC. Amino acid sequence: CASSLRGVGANVLTF.

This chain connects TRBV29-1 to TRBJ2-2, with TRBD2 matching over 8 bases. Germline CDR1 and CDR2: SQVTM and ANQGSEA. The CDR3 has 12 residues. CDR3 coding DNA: TGCAGTAAGCGGGAGTCTACCGGGGAGCTGTTTTTT. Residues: CSKRESTGELFF.